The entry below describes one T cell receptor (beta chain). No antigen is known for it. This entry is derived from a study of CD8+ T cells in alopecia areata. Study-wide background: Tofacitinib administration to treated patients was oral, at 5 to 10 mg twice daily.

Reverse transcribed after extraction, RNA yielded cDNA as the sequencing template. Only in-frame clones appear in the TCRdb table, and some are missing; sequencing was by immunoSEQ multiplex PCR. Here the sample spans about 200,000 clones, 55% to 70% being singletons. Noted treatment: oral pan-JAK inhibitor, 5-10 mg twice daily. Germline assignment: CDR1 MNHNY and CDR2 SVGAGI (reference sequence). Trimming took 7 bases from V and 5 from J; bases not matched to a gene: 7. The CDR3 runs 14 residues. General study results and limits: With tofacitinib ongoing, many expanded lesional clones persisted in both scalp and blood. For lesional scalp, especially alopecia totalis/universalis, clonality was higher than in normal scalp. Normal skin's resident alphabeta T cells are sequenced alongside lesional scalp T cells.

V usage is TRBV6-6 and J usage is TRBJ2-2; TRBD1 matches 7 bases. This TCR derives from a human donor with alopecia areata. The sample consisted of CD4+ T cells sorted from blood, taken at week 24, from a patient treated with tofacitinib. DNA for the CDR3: TGTGCCAGCATCCGGGAACAGGGGACCGGGGAGCTGTTTTTT. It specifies CASIREQGTGELFF.